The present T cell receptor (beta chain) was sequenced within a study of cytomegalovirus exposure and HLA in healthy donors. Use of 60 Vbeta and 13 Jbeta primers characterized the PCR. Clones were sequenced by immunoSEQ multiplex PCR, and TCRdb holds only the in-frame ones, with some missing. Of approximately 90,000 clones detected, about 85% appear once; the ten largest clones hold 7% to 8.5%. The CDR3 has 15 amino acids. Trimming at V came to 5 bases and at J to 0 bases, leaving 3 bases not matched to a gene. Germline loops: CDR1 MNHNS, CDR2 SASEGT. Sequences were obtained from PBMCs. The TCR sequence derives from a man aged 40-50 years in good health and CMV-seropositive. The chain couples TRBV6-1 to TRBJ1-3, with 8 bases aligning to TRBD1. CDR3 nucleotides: TGTGCCAGCAGTCACGACAGGGGCTCTGGAAACACCATATATTTT. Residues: CASSHDRGSGNTIYF.